This TCR beta chain was captured in a study of cytomegalovirus exposure and HLA in healthy donors (TCRdb year 2017). Context from the whole study: According to an earlier analysis of 587 of the donors, about 190 million T cells yielded roughly 110 million unique TCR beta sequences and about 300 Gb of sequence data. Typing coverage differed by locus: A, B, C, DRB1 and DQB1 were typed in roughly 620-630 donors, DQA1 in 500 to 550, DPA1 in some 610, and DPB1 in 450 to 490. To study patterns of TCR occurrence, a later analysis re-analyzed previously published TCR beta repertoires from 600 to 750 donors and added high-resolution HLA genotyping. The genetic ancestry cluster associated with self-reported Caucasian donors included around 76% of the roughly 360 genotyped donors. A later genetic analysis took genome-wide SNP genotypes for about 55% of the roughly 670 donors and used that subset as a discovery cohort. The study aimed to test whether signatures of past pathogen exposure could be identified by cataloging public T cell receptors. The study combined high-throughput TCR immunosequencing, statistical association of individual TCRs with disease status, and machine learning to predict cytomegalovirus infection status. Along with the approximately 700-subject first cohort, a separate validation cohort of roughly 110 different subjects was used. About 280 gigabases of sequencing data and 91 million or so unique TCR sequences made up an early release that covered fewer than 650 HLA-typed donors. Alongside the repertoire data, information on donor age, sex, ethnicity and CMV serostatus was compiled. Every repertoire in the discovery cohort had been generated on one and the same sequencing platform. Across around 400 genotyped donors of the cohort, an average of about 240,000 unique TCR beta nucleotide sequences per donor were sequenced, and approximately 17% of those sequences were non-productive. Because of strong linkage in the cohort, roughly five DR-DQ haplotypes were treated as single units for association and clustering. To decide whether each TCR beta V gene segment behaved as functional or pseudogenic, an earlier analysis of some 600 of the donors relied on high-throughput TCR beta sequencing. Rather than using new phenotypic data, the later analysis identified candidate immune exposures from TCR beta sequences and from how often those sequences occurred across donors. Using immunosequencing, the study profiled T cell repertoires from 550 to 750 subjects and related those repertoires to cytomegalovirus serostatus. Both class I and class II loci were covered by HLA typing, at four-digit resolution. Study-wide findings and limitations: An earlier analysis of approximately 530 of the donors showed that most TCR beta V segments appeared in productive rearrangements either about 90% or about 30% of the time, which broadly matched IMGT annotations. Correlated functional status among segregating V segments might be attributable to linkage disequilibrium, but an unknown experimental factor could not be ruled out. A later analysis found that TCR association rates varied across HLA loci, with DRB1 alleles showing the most associated TCRs and HLA-C alleles the fewest. At a false discovery rate of 0.05, a later analysis linked under 20,000 TCR beta sequences to specific HLA alleles. It was suggested by the authors that the approach could potentially be generalized to other disease states and immunological phenotypes. In vitro tests confirmed that a few of the cytomegalovirus-associated TCR beta chains recognize cytomegalovirus antigens. The cohort was sequenced for TCR beta chains only, and without alpha or paired-chain data the features that could be detected were limited. Most CMV-associated TCR beta chains appeared to be HLA-restricted in a later analysis, and the HLA associations seemed to be driven largely by CMV exposure. Because some donors lacked HLA typing at each locus, the association tests relied only on the typed subset. Some IMGT-functional V segments, including TRBV6-2 and TRBV6-3, could not be told apart with the 87-base-pair reads, so those segments were excluded. Most TCR sequences were observed very rarely across donors, whereas some public TCRs were present in many individuals. The presence/absence analyses assumed that sequencing depth was roughly uniform across donors, and that assumption may not be true. The classifier was reported to diagnose cytomegalovirus status with high specificity and sensitivity in both the original and validation cohorts. Immune exposure information for the cohort was limited to CMV serostatus. When HLA alleles, especially DR and DQ, strongly co-occurred, TCR associations were difficult to assign to individual alleles. The earlier analysis of nearly 600 of the donors excluded 15 to 20 rarely observed V segments, including chromosome 9 orphons, because counts were too low. Compared with the approximately 710-donor mean, donors in an Asian-associated ancestry cluster had fewer N-insertions in productive TCRs, according to a later genetic analysis. An association between a missense DCLRE1C variant and V-gene and J-gene trimming of TCR beta chains was found in a later genetic analysis and replicated in an independent cohort. Several of the top co-occurrence clusters appeared to be linked to parvovirus B19, influenza, CMV and Epstein-Barr virus, according to a later analysis. In a later analysis, HLA-associated TCR beta chains showed more clonal expansion and lower generation probabilities than non-associated chains that were equally common. A further reported finding was that TCR beta sequences accurately predicted the HLA-A and HLA-B alleles for most subjects in the first cohort. A total of 164 TCR beta chains were listed by the study as associated with cytomegalovirus. The sequencing pipeline was judged likely to have produced a cluster of highly shared sequence variants as a technical artifact.

The library was built by means of the immunoSEQ multiplex PCR assay. For the multiplex PCR, a mixture combining 60 forward primers for TCR Vbeta segments and 13 reverse primers for TCR Jbeta segments was used. The CDR3 region of rearranged TCR beta genes was amplified from genomic DNA with a multiplex PCR assay. The amplified TCR beta libraries were sequenced on the Illumina HiSeq System as 87-base-pair reads. The authors' pipeline ran thus. In a later analysis, some 80 million unique TCR beta chains were counted across the approximately 670 repertoires, and roughly 11 million of these chains were shared by at least two donors. To remove PCR and sequencing errors, raw reads were error-corrected and collapsed into unique sequences using a nearest-neighbor algorithm that merged closely related sequences. To assign V, D and J gene segments, CDR3 sequences were aligned to IMGT reference sequences. For a sequence to be retained, at least a six-nucleotide match to both a V gene segment and a J gene segment was required. Rearrangements were classified as productive when the CDR3 lacked stop codons and remained in frame with V and J, and all other rearrangements were classified as non-productive. CDR3 was defined according to IMGT convention as the region running from the second conserved V-encoded cysteine to the conserved J-encoded phenylalanine. The earlier analysis of fewer than 750 of the donors excluded sequences that lacked an unambiguous match to a single V gene segment. An earlier analysis of some 500 of the donors classified V segments as functional when productive rearrangements were above 56.7% and as segregating when the standard deviation between donors was above 5%. A statistical classification framework was developed to diagnose cytomegalovirus status using the catalog of TCR beta chain sequences. V and J gene assignment, in a later analysis, came from comparing TCR nucleotide sequences with IMGT/GENE-DB human TR gene sequences. In a later analysis, CDR3 sequences and most-parsimonious VDJ recombination scenarios were assigned using the TCRdist pipeline. In a later analysis, every TCR beta chain was defined by the combination of its CDR3 amino acid sequence and its V-gene family, and reads without a unique V-gene family were dropped. To address suspected cross-contamination and a sequencing artifact, a later analysis removed roughly 580 highly shared, low-generation-probability nucleotide sequences. A later analysis calculated a clonal expansion index for each public chain from normalized within-repertoire ranks of inferred template counts. In a later analysis, generation probabilities were computed using a VDJ recombination model fitted to out-of-frame rearrangements, and the results were checked against IGoR. Hypergeometric tests were used in a later analysis to score TCR-TCR, TCR-HLA and TCR-CMV co-occurrence, with a repertoire-size bias correction applied to the TCR pairs. To estimate false discovery rates, a later analysis permuted the HLA or CMV assignments 20 times. In a later analysis, co-occurring TCRs were grouped using DBSCAN, with TCRdist sequence similarity added in when clustering inside HLA-allele-positive subsets. Co-occurrence clustering excluded repertoires with fewer than 30,000 or more than 120,000 public chains, plus five with anomalous nucleotide sharing. In TCRdb, the immuneACCESS table is reduced to in-frame sequences with V and J assigned. These tables do not hold every clone; where another copy was compared, an unresolved V gene accounts for under half, and the others remain unexplained. That table gives V, J and clone size, and the DNA gave D and trimming. The sample has 150,000 to 200,000 clones on record, almost 85% of them singletons. Approximately 0.25% of the sample is taken by the ten largest.

CDR1 SGHRS and CDR2 YFSETQ are derived from the germline V gene. Clipping removes 0 bases from V and 2 bases from J, with 2 as the unmatched junction base count. CDR3 length: 17 amino acids, cysteine to phenylalanine. Only the CDR3 part of the read is kept: 51 bases, read in frame from the first base. This clone was recorded only once. Its cognate antigen has yet to be identified. No qualities accompany the bases; no much larger clone lies one base away. The cohort consisted of 650 to 700 healthy bone marrow donors. At the time of sampling, all cohort members were nominally healthy, though unrecorded immune exposures were likely present. The donor tested CMV seronegative, placing the donor among the 350 or so seronegative members of the cohort. Every donor gave a peripheral blood sample, and the peripheral blood mononuclear cells from that sample were used for TCR beta sequencing. Genomic DNA extraction from the blood cell samples was performed with the Qiagen DNeasy Blood Extraction Kit.

The TCR comes from a boy younger than 18 in good health and CMV-seronegative. The sample was PBMCs. This sequence uses TRBV5-1 and TRBJ2-1; 13 bases in the junction line up with TRBD2. The DNA sequence is given as TGCGCCAGCAGCTTGGGGACTAGCGGGGGCCCCTACAATGAGCAGTTCTTC. Protein translation: CASSLGTSGGPYNEQFF.